The 27 T cell receptor beta chains given below trace back to one sample, sequenced in a study of T cells in Graves' hyperthyroidism and ophthalmopathy. Amplification of TCR beta CDR3 regions was performed using RNA transcripts as template. The study used the HTBI primer set for a first-round RT-PCR of the TCR CDR3. TCRdb used MiXCR to reprocess the multiplex PCR reads, holding one entry per CDR3 protein. The data contain 600,000 to 700,000 distinct CDR3 sequences, roughly 14% of them singletons. The material sequenced was blood. The receptors originated from a woman aged 40-49 years with Graves' ophthalmopathy.

This clonotype was detected ten times or more. The V gene is TRBV7-8, the J gene TRBJ2-5; D is possibly TRBD2 (5 bases). Trimming took off 4 bases at V and 4 bases at J, with 10 bases between the two ends. In germline, CDR1 is SGHVS, CDR2 FQNEAQ. CDR3 length equals 13 residues. The CDR3 here is CASSSGLVETQYF. The CDR3 coding sequence is TGTGCCAGCAGCTCTGGACTGGTAGAGACCCAGTACTTC.

The rearrangement uses TRBV4-1 and TRBJ2-7, with 7 positions matching TRBD2. The CDR3 extends over 16 amino acids. V was pared by 5 bases and J by 2 bases, with 12 bases of the junction left unmatched. From germline, CDR1 is MGHRA and CDR2 YSYEKL. CDR3 bases: TGCGCCAGCAGCGGCTTGTCGGACGGGAGGACCTACGAGCAGTACTTC. The encoded protein is CASSGLSDGRTYEQYF.

This clonotype was observed at least ten times. The J gene is TRBJ2-4, the V gene TRBV27, with D possibly TRBD2 on 5 matching bases. V was pared by 7 bases and J by 1 base, with 11 bases between. Germline V gene data show CDR1 as MNHEY and CDR2 as SMNVEV (reference sequence). The CDR3 consists of 14 residues. CDR3 DNA sequence: TGTGCCAGCAAAGAAGAGGGCGCCAAAAACATTCAGTACTTC. Encoded protein: CASKEEGAKNIQYF.

Ten or more counts support this clonotype. The chain joins TRBV6-2 or TRBV6-3 to TRBJ1-1; perhaps TRBD1 as D (5 bases). The CDR3 loop spans 15 amino acids. Trimming removed 2 bases at V and 4 bases at J, with 14 bases between. The germline V gene has CDR1 MNHEY and CDR2 SVGEGT. The CDR3 reads CASSYPGLLGTEAFF. CDR3 in DNA: TGTGCCAGCAGTTACCCAGGGCTTTTGGGCACTGAAGCTTTCTTT.

V is TRBV6-5 and J is TRBJ1-5; D is unresolved. The V and J ends lost 1 base and 4 bases respectively, with 8 bases between them. The CDR3 covers 14 residues. Per germline, CDR1 MNHEY and CDR2 SVGAGI. CDR3 nucleotide sequence: TGTGCCAGCAGTTACTTCCTTCAGAATCAGCCCCAGCATTTT. Residues: CASSYFLQNQPQHF.

There are many counts of this clonotype. The chain has TRBV4-1 and TRBJ2-7, with 8 bases identical to TRBD1. The CDR3 spans 12 residues. Unmatched junction bases numbered 1, after V lost 3 bases and J lost 6 bases. Germline loops: CDR1 MGHRA, CDR2 YSYEKL. In DNA, the CDR3 is TGCGCCAGCAGCCACGACAGGGGCGAGCAGTACTTC. Its translation: CASSHDRGEQYF.

This chain uses TRBV3-1 with TRBJ1-1, with D perhaps TRBD1 (5 bases). This CDR3 is 14 amino acids long. V lost 0 bases and J 4 bases, leaving 9 bases between the germline ends. Per germline, CDR1 LGHDT and CDR2 YNNKEL (reference sequence). CDR3 DNA: TGTGCCAGCAGCCAAGATTGGGGCGGCACTGAAGCTTTCTTT. This translates into CASSQDWGGTEAFF.

This clonotype came up a few times. The chain joins TRBV19 to TRBJ2-5, with D unclear. There are 13 residues in the CDR3. The V end was cut by 4 bases, the J end by 0 bases, with 6 bases between. Germline CDR1 is LNHDA and CDR2 is SQIVND (reference sequence). In DNA, the CDR3 is TGTGCCAGTAGTACGACTTACCAAGAGACCCAGTACTTC. Translation: CASSTTYQETQYF.

This clonotype was recorded a few times. This chain connects TRBV20-1 to TRBJ2-5; no firm D call. Germline CDR1 is DFQATT and CDR2 is SNEGSKA (reference sequence). This CDR3 is 11 amino acids long. V lost 5 bases, J lost 4 bases, and 8 bases lay in between. The CDR3 loop is CSAAFGETQYF. The CDR3 coding sequence is TGCAGTGCTGCCTTTGGAGAGACCCAGTACTTC.

The sample holds many counts of this clonotype. The chain links TRBV7-9 to TRBJ2-7; 9 bases agree with TRBD1. The CDR3 extends over 13 amino acids. Per germline, CDR1 SEHNR and CDR2 FQNEAQ (reference sequence). V trimming: 5 bases; J trimming: 3 bases; junction bases outside the gene matches: 2. CDR3 residues: CASSRDRDYEQYF. The CDR3 nucleotides are TGTGCCAGCAGCCGGGACAGGGACTACGAGCAGTACTTC.

This clonotype was recorded at least ten times. The chain couples TRBV30 to TRBJ2-7, with 9 bases identical to TRBD2. Unmatched junction bases numbered 9, after V lost 5 bases and J lost 4 bases. CDR1 is GTSNPN and CDR2 is SVGIG in the germline V gene (reference sequence). There are 14 residues in the CDR3. CDR3 amino acids: CAWGRGTSRYEQYF. The DNA of the CDR3 is TGTGCCTGGGGCCGCGGGACTAGCCGATACGAGCAGTACTTC.

This clonotype was found many times. CDR3 loop: CASSDGLAGVETQYF. DNA of the CDR3: TGTGCCAGCAGTGATGGGCTAGCGGGAGTCGAGACCCAGTACTTC. The gene calls are TRBV2 and TRBJ2-5; 10 bases match TRBD2. The ends lost 3 bases at V and 5 bases at J; junction bases unmatched: 6. Germline V CDR1 and CDR2: SNHLY, FYNNEI. The CDR3 covers 15 residues. Full variable domain (missing parts from reference TRBV2 and TRBJ2-5): EPEVTQTPSHQVTQMGQEVILRCVPISNHLYFYWYRQILGQKVEFLVSFYNNEISEKSEIFDDQFSVERPDGSNFTLKIRSTKLEDSAMYFCASSDGLAGVETQYFGPGTRLLVL.

This clonotype was seen repeatedly, ten times or more. The chain has TRBV6-2 or TRBV6-3 and TRBJ2-7; a possible D gene is TRBD2 (6 bases). V was shortened by 6 bases and J by 3 bases, with 21 bases between the two germline ends. Germline loops: CDR1 MNHEY, CDR2 SVGEGT. The CDR3 is made up of 16 amino acids. CDR3 sequence: CASSFGPLEAGYEQYF. The CDR3 region has the DNA TGTGCCAGCAGCTTTGGTCCCCTTGAAGCGGGCTACGAGCAGTACTTC.

This clonotype came up many times. This chain links TRBV7-2 with TRBJ2-7, with a weak D call TRBD1 (5 bases). Trimming removed 3 bases at V and 7 bases at J, with 16 bases between. The germline V gene encodes CDR1 SGHTA and CDR2 FQGNSA. The CDR3 contains 14 residues. The CDR3 sequence: CASSLWQGGWEQYF. The CDR3 DNA reads TGTGCCAGCAGCTTGTGGCAGGGTGGCTGGGAGCAGTACTTC.

The chain employs TRBV11-1 and TRBJ2-2; D not resolved. CDR1 and CDR2 (germline): SGHAT, FQDESV (reference sequence). V was pared by 5 bases and J by 1 base, with 11 bases between. The CDR3 sequence is 15 residues long. DNA of the CDR3: TGTGCCAGCAGCGTAAAGGTCATGAACACCGGGGAGCTGTTTTTT. Its translation is CASSVKVMNTGELFF.

This clonotype was detected many times. The chain recombines TRBV2 with TRBJ2-7, with 7 bases aligning to TRBD1. The germline V gene encodes CDR1 SNHLY and CDR2 FYNNEI. The CDR3 extends over 13 amino acids. Germline trimming cut 8 bases from V and 7 bases from J; bases unmatched to any gene: 11. The CDR3 bases are TGTGCCAGCGAATCCCTAGGGGGCTGGGAGCAGTACTTC. Its translation is CASESLGGWEQYF. The variable domain in full, completed from reference TRBV2 and TRBJ2-7, reads EPEVTQTPSHQVTQMGQEVILRCVPISNHLYFYWYRQILGQKVEFLVSFYNNEISEKSEIFDDQFSVERPDGSNFTLKIRSTKLEDSAMYFCASESLGGWEQYFGPGTRLTVT.

The chain carries TRBV12-5 and TRBJ1-1; D possibly corresponds to TRBD1 (6 bases). V lost 7 bases and J lost 10, with 16 bases in between. Germline CDR1 and CDR2: LGHNT and FRNRAP. The CDR3 covers 12 residues. CDR3 coding DNA: TGTGCTAGTGTCCTCCGCACAGGGCTAGCTTTCTTT. Amino acids: CASVLRTGLAFF.

This clonotype appeared many times. The J gene is TRBJ2-7, the V gene TRBV6-5; unclear D gene. V lost 2 bases, J lost 0 bases, and 5 bases lay in between. Germline values: CDR1 MNHEY, CDR2 SVGAGI. The CDR3 covers 13 residues. The CDR3 DNA sequence: TGTGCCAGCAGTTACGGTGACTCCTACGAGCAGTACTTC. Protein sequence: CASSYGDSYEQYF.

There are many counts of this clonotype. The gene calls are TRBV30 and TRBJ1-1; D might be TRBD1 (5 bases). Germline lookup yields CDR1 GTSNPN and CDR2 SVGIG (reference sequence). The germline V and J ends were trimmed by 2 bases and 8 bases, with 12 bases remaining between them. The CDR3 is made up of 12 amino acids. CDR3 nucleotide sequence: TGTGCCTGGAGTCTTCAGGGTGGGGAAGCTTTCTTT. Protein product: CAWSLQGGEAFF.

This clonotype showed up many times. The CDR3 coding sequence is TGTGCCAGCAGTTCCTGGACAGGGAACTATGGCTACACCTTC. It encodes CASSSWTGNYGYTF. The chain couples TRBV28 to TRBJ1-2; the match to TRBD1 covers 8 bases. Germline CDR1 reads MDHEN; CDR2 reads SYDVKM. This CDR3 has 14 amino acids. Trimming took 4 bases from V and 2 from J; bases not matched to a gene: 3.

In its sample, this clonotype was seen a few times. The chain is built from TRBV4-2 and TRBJ1-5; no firm D call. This CDR3 has 14 amino acids. Germline lookup yields CDR1 LGHNA and CDR2 YNFKEQ. Trimming removed 1 base at V and 9 bases at J, with 13 bases between. CDR3 nucleotides: TGTGCCAGCAGCCAAGCCGGGAGCCTCGGGCCCCAGCATTTT. This codes for CASSQAGSLGPQHF.

The table lists this clonotype with many counts. The J gene is TRBJ2-2, the V gene TRBV28, with TRBD2 identical over 11 bases. Germline loops: CDR1 MDHEN, CDR2 SYDVKM. The CDR3 extends over 16 amino acids. J gave up 5 bases and V 3 bases, and 5 bases lay outside the gene matches. The CDR3 protein is CASSLRTSGWTGELFF. CDR3 DNA: TGTGCCAGCAGTTTGAGGACTAGCGGGTGGACCGGGGAGCTGTTTTTT. The whole variable domain, remainder taken from reference TRBV28 and TRBJ2-2, is DVKVTQSSRYLVKRTGEKVFLECVQDMDHENMFWYRQDPGLGLRLIYFSYDVKMKEKGDIPEGYSVSREKKERFSLILESASTNQTSMYLCASSLRTSGWTGELFFGEGSRLTVL.

This clonotype was counted ten times or more. The V and J genes are TRBV2 and TRBJ2-7; TRBD2 matches at 8 bases. The V gene end was trimmed by 8 bases and the J gene end by 2 bases; junction bases not matched to a gene: 14. Germline loops: CDR1 SNHLY, CDR2 FYNNEI. This CDR3 contains 16 residues. As DNA, the CDR3 is TGTGCCAGCGGTGGGATTAGCGGGACTAGACCCTACGAGCAGTACTTC. This sequence encodes CASGGISGTRPYEQYF. Supplemented by reference TRBV2 and TRBJ2-7, the full variable domain reads EPEVTQTPSHQVTQMGQEVILRCVPISNHLYFYWYRQILGQKVEFLVSFYNNEISEKSEIFDDQFSVERPDGSNFTLKIRSTKLEDSAMYFCASGGISGTRPYEQYFGPGTRLTVT.

This clonotype was observed at least ten times. V is TRBV12-3 or TRBV12-4 and J is TRBJ1-1; TRBD1 might be the D (5 bases). Trimming removed 3 bases at V and 5 bases at J, with 10 bases between. This CDR3 contains 13 residues. This CDR3 is CASSFGAKTEAFF. CDR3 coding DNA: TGTGCCAGCAGTTTTGGGGCCAAGACTGAAGCTTTCTTT.

This clonotype has only a few counts. V usage is TRBV4-3 and J usage is TRBJ2-7; 8 nucleotides agree with TRBD1. Germline CDR1 is LGHNA and CDR2 is YSLEER. The trim removed 1 base at V and 3 bases at J, leaving 8 bases unmatched. The CDR3 runs 16 residues. CDR3 sequence: CASSQVAQGALYEQYF. CDR3 coding DNA: TGCGCCAGCAGCCAAGTGGCGCAGGGGGCCCTCTACGAGCAGTACTTC.

This clonotype appeared a few times. J is TRBJ1-5 and V is TRBV2; possibly TRBD1 for D (5 bases). Germline CDR1 is SNHLY and CDR2 is FYNNEI. With 7 bases removed from V and 0 bases from J, the gap between germline ends came to 10 bases. The CDR3 runs 14 residues. This CDR3 is CASNRGVSNQPQHF. CDR3 in DNA: TGTGCCAGCAATAGGGGCGTTAGCAATCAGCCCCAGCATTTT.

This rearrangement joins TRBV5-1 to TRBJ2-5; a weak D match, TRBD2 (5 bases). Germline CDR1 reads SGHRS; CDR2 reads YFSETQ. The CDR3 is made up of 15 amino acids. With 2 bases removed from V and 0 bases from J, the gap between germline ends came to 11 bases. The CDR3 region is CASSFRGNHQETQYF. The CDR3 coding sequence is TGCGCCAGCAGCTTTCGGGGTAACCACCAAGAGACCCAGTACTTC.